This T cell receptor beta chain was sequenced for a study of OX40 agonist ivuxolimab in advanced cancers. Study at large: All patients had ivuxolimab intravenously every 2 weeks at 0.01 to 10 mg/kg. Eligibility rules accepted prior anti-PD-1, anti-PD-L1 or anti-CTLA-4 therapy, and around 44% had some.

A note on this clone: The antigen is unknown.

Measured with immunoSEQ multiplex PCR; TCRdb has only the in-frame clones, and not every one. The table lists about 88,000 clones, approximately 85% of them singletons, with 3% to 4.5% in the top ten. Findings of the study overall: Antigen specificity was not determined for the expanded peripheral T cells.

Germline values: CDR1 MNHEY, CDR2 SMNVEV (reference sequence). Trimming pared 0 bases from V and 4 bases from J, leaving 5 bases between. This CDR3 region has 13 residues. V is TRBV27 and J is TRBJ2-3; D not resolved. Sequenced material: CD4+ or CD8+ T cells sorted from blood, taken in a trial of the OX40 agonist ivuxolimab. The sequence was obtained from an adult with an advanced solid tumor such as melanoma, head and neck, liver or kidney cancer. CDR3 region: CASSLSTSDTQYF. CDR3 coding DNA: TGTGCCAGCAGTTTATCGACGTCAGATACGCAGTATTTT.